The clone carrying this T cell receptor (beta chain) was picked up many times. This sample was included in a study of blood T cell repertoires in COVID-19. Study information: There were acute and convalescent COVID-19 samples, and they came from the United States, Italy and Spain. Sources were T cells, B-cell-depleted T cells, or PBMCs; the material itself was cDNA or gDNA.

Germline CDR1 reads KGHDR; CDR2 reads SFDVKD. CDR3 length: 13 residues. V lost 9 bases, J lost 2 bases, and 12 bases lay in between. Per the original data handling: Quantification of nucleated cells was approximated via reference gene primer amplification. Assay: immunoSEQ multiplex PCR; the TCRdb copy retains only in-frame clones and omits some. The V and J calls and clone size are taken from that table; D and trimming were inferred from the DNA. The sample shows some 26,000 clones, 81% of them seen only once. The TCR originated in a man in his fifties or sixties with active or convalescent COVID-19. This rearrangement joins TRBV24-1 to TRBJ1-2; D may be TRBD1 (6 bases). Sequencing was performed on peripheral blood. The CDR3 nucleotides are TGTGCCACCCGGCCAGGGGAAAACTATGGCTACACCTTC. Protein sequence: CATRPGENYGYTF.